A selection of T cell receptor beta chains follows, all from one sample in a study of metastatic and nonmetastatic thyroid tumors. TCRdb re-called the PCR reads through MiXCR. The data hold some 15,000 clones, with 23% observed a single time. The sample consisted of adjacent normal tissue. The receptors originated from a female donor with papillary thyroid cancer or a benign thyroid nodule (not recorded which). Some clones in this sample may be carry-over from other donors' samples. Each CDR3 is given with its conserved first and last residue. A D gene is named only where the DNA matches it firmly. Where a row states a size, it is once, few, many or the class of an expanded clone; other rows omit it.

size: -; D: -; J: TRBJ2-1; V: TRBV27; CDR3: CASSLGGFVEQFF; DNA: TGTGCCAGCAGTCTTGGGGGGTTTGTTGAGCAGTTCTTC
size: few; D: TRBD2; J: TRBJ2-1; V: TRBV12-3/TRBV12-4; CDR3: CASSRLAGSNEQFF; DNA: TGTGCCAGCAGCCGACTAGCTGGTTCCAATGAGCAGTTCTTC
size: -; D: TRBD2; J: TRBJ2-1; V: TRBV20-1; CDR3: CSPGGSKYNEQFF; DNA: TGCAGTCCGGGAGGATCGAAGTACAATGAGCAGTTCTTC
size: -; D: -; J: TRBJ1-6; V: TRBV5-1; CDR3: CASSSREAGTSPLHF; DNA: TGCGCCAGCAGCAGCCGGGAAGCGGGGACATCACCCCTCCACTTT
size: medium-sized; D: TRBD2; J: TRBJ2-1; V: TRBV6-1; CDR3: CASSQLAGPYNEQFF; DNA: TGTGCCAGCAGTCAACTAGCGGGACCCTACAATGAGCAGTTCTTC
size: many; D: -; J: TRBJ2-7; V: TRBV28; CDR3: CAYSLPGRSYEQYF; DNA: TGTGCCTACAGTTTGCCGGGACGGTCCTACGAGCAGTACTTC
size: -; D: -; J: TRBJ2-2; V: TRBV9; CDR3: CASGYGANAVELFF; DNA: TGTGCCAGCGGCTATGGGGCGAACGCCGTGGAGCTGTTTTTT
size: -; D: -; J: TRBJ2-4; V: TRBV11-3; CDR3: CASSVRRGLAVRIQYF; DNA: TGTGCCAGCAGCGTCCGCCGGGGGCTAGCGGTCCGTATTCAATACTTC
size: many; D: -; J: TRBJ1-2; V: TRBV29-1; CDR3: CSGGTVYGYTF; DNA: TGCAGCGGCGGGACCGTCTATGGCTACACCTTC
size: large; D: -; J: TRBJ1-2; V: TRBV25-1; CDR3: CASSEWGSYGYTF; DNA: TGTGCCAGCAGTGAATGGGGCAGCTATGGCTACACCTTC
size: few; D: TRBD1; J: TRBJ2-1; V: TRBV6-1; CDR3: CASTTTGQGYNEQFF; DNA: TGTGCCAGCACCACTACGGGACAGGGTTACAATGAGCAGTTCTTC
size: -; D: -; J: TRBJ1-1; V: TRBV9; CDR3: CASSPFRENTEAFF; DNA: TGTGCCAGCAGCCCCTTTCGGGAAAACACTGAAGCTTTCTTT
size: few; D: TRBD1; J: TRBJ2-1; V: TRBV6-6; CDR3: CASSPRTGYEVLIREQFF; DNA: TGTGCCAGTTCCCCCCGGACAGGGTATGAGGTCCTAATAAGGGAGCAGTTCTTC
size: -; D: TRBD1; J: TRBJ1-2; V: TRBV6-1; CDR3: CASHRDRVPGNNF; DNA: TGTGCCAGCCACCGGGACAGGGTACCTGGCAACAACTTC
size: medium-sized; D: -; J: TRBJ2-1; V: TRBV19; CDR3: CASSIEEGYEQFF; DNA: TGTGCCAGTAGTATAGAAGAGGGATATGAGCAGTTCTTC
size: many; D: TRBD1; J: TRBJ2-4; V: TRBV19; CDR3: CASSSSGQGNIQYF; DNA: TGTGCCAGTAGTTCATCCGGACAGGGAAACATTCAGTACTTC
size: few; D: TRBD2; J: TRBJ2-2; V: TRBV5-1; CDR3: CASSQGHSGNPGELFF; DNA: TGCGCCAGCAGTCAGGGACATAGCGGGAATCCCGGGGAGCTGTTTTTT
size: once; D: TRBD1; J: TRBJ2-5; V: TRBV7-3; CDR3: CASSLQGAVIGETQYF; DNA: TGTGCCAGCAGCTTGCAGGGGGCGGTGATCGGAGAGACCCAGTACTTC
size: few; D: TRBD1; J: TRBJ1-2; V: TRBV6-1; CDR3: CASSEAGTGYGYTF; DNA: TGTGCCAGCAGTGAAGCCGGGACAGGCTATGGCTACACCTTC
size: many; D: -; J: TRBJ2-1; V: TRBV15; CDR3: CATSRGGSRGEQFF; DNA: TGTGCCACCAGCAGAGGTGGGAGTAGGGGTGAGCAGTTCTTC
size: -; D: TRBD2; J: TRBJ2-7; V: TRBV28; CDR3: CASSLASGRIIYEQYF; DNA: TGTGCCAGCAGTCTAGCGAGCGGGAGGATTATCTACGAGCAGTACTTC
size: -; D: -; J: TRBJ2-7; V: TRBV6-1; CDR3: CATTGRGSSYWQYF; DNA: TGTGCCACCACCGGGAGAGGGAGCTCCTACTGGCAGTACTTC
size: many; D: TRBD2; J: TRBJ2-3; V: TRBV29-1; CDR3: CSVEDRLAVTADTQYF; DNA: TGCAGCGTTGAAGATCGGCTAGCGGTGACCGCAGATACGCAGTATTTT
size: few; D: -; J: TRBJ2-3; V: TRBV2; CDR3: CASSFAPPGWDTQYF; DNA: TGTGCCAGCAGTTTTGCACCTCCCGGATGGGATACGCAGTATTTT
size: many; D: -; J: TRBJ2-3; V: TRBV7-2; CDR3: CASSSYMRTDTQYF; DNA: TGTGCCAGCAGCTCCTACATGCGCACAGATACGCAGTATTTT
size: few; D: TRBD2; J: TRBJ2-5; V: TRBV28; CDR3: CAGRPRGGTRQENQYF; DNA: TGTGCCGGCAGACCCCGCGGGGGAACGCGGCAAGAGAACCAGTACTTC
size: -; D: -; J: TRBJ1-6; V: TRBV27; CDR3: CASRRELRSYNSPLHF; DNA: TGTGCCAGCAGAAGGGAACTCCGCTCCTATAATTCACCCCTCCACTTT